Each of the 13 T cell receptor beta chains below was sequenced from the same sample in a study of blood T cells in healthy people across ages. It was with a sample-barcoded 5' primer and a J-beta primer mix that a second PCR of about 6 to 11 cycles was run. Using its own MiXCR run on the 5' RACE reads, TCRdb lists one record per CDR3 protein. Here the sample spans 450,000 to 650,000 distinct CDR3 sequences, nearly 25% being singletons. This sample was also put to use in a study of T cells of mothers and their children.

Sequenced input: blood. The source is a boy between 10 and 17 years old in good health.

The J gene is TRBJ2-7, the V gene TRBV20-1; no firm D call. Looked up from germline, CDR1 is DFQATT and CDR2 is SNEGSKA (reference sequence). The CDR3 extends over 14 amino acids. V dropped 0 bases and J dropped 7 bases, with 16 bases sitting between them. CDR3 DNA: TGCAGTGCTAGAGATTACCGATCGTCAGAGGAGCAGTACTTC. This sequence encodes CSARDYRSSEEQYF.

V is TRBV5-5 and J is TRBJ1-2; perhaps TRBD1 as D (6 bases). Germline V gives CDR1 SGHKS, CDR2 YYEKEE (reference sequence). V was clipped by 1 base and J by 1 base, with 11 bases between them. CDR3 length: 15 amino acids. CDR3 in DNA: TGTGCCAGCAGCTTGTCCGCAGGGGATAACTATGGCTACACCTTC. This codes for CASSLSAGDNYGYTF.

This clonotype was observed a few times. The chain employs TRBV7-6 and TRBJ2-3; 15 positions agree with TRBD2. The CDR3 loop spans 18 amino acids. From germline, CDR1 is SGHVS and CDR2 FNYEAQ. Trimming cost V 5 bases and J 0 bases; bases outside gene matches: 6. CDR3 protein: CASSHGLAGGGSTDTQYF. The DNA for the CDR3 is TGTGCCAGCAGCCATGGACTAGCGGGAGGGGGTAGCACAGATACGCAGTATTTT.

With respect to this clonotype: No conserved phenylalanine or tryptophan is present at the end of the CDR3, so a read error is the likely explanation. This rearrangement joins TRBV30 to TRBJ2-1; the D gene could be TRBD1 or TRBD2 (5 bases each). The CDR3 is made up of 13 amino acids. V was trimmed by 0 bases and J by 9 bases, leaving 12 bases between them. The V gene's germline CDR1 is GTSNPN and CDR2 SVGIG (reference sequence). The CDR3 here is CAWSVLMGTEQFL. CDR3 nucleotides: TGTGCCTGGAGTGTTTTAATGGGGACTGAGCAGTTCTTA.

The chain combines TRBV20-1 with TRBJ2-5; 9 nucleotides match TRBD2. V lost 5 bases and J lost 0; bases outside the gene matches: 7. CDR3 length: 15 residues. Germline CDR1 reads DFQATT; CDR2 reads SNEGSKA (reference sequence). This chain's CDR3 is CSAFVAGVYQETQYF. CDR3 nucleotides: TGCAGTGCTTTTGTAGCGGGAGTCTACCAAGAGACCCAGTACTTC.

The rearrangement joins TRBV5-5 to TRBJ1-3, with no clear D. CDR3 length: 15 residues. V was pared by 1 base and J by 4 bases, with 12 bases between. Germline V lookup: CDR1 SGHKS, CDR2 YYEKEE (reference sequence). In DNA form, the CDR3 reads TGTGCCAGCAGCTTGACAGTTCTACCCGGAAACACCATATATTTT. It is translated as CASSLTVLPGNTIYF.

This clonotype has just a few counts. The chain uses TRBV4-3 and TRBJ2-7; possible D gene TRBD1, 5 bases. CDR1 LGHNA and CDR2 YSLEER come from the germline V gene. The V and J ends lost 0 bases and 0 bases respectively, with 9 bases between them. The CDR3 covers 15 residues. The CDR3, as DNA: TGCGCCAGCAGCCAAGAATACAGGTTCTCCTACGAGCAGTACTTC. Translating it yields CASSQEYRFSYEQYF.

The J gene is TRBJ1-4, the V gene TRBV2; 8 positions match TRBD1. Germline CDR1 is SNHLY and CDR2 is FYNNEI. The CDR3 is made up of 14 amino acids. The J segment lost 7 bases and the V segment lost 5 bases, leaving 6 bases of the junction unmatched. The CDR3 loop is CASSPGQVFEKLFF. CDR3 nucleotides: TGTGCCAGCAGTCCGGGACAGGTGTTTGAAAAACTGTTTTTT.

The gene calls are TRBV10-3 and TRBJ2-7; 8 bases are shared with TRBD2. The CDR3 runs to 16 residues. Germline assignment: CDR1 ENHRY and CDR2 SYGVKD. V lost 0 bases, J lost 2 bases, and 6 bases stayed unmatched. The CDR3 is CAISESLAGSTYEQYF. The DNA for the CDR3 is TGTGCCATCAGTGAGTCGCTAGCGGGCTCTACCTACGAGCAGTACTTC.

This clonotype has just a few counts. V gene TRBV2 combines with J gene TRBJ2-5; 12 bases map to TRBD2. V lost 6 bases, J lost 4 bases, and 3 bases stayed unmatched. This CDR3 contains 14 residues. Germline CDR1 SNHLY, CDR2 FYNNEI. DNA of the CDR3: TGTGCCAGCAGACCGGGACTAGCGGGAGAGACCCAGTACTTC. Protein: CASRPGLAGETQYF.

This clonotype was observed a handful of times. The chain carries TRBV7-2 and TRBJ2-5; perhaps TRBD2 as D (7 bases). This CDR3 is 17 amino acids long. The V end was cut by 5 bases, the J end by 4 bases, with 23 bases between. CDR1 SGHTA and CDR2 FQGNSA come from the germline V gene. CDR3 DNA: TGTGCCAGCAGCCGAGTCTCCTTCGGGGGGCGCGGAGAGACCCAGTACTTC. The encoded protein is CASSRVSFGGRGETQYF.

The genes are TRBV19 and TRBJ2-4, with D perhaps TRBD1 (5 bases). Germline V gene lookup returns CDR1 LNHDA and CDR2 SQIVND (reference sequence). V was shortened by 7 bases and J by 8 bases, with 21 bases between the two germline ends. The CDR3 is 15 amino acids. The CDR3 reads CASKFLTEEGDIQYF. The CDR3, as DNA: TGTGCCAGTAAGTTCCTGACAGAAGAAGGGGACATTCAGTACTTC.

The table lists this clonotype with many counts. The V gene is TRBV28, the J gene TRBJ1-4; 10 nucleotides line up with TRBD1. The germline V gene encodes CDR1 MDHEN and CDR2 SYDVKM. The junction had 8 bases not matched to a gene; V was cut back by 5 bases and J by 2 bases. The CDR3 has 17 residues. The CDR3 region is CASSPRDRGGTNEKLFF. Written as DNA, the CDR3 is TGTGCCAGCAGTCCACGGGACAGGGGAGGTACTAATGAAAAACTGTTTTTT. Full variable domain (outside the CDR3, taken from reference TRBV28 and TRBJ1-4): DVKVTQSSRYLVKRTGEKVFLECVQDMDHENMFWYRQDPGLGLRLIYFSYDVKMKEKGDIPEGYSVSREKKERFSLILESASTNQTSMYLCASSPRDRGGTNEKLFFGSGTQLSVL.